One and the same sample provided the 20 T cell receptor beta chains below, sequenced in a study of human T cells and chemical hapten exposure. Time point noted: patch test 1, 2 weeks after DPC sensitization. This sample's treatment: therapeutic diphenylcyclopropenone sensitization with weekly scalp DPC. TCRdb passed the RACE reads through MiXCR, listing each CDR3 protein once. The profile shows more than 80,000 distinct CDR3 sequences, 7.5% to 9% of them singletons. The sample here was whole blood, taken in connection with sensitization to the hapten diphenylcyclopropenone (DPC). Receptors originate from a woman in her twenties or thirties with alopecia areata. Some clones in this sample may be carry-over from other donors' samples.

The chain couples TRBV6-2 or TRBV6-3 to TRBJ1-2; D gene unclear. Trimming pared 7 bases from V and 0 bases from J, leaving 9 bases between. Germline assignment: CDR1 MNHEY and CDR2 SVGEGT. This CDR3 has 13 amino acids. CDR3 residues: CASISPANYGYTF. CDR3 nucleotides: TGTGCCAGCATCTCCCCGGCTAACTATGGCTACACCTTC.

This clonotype was detected many times. The genes are TRBV9 and TRBJ1-1, with D possibly TRBD1 on 6 matching bases. From germline, CDR1 is SGDLS and CDR2 YYNGEE. This CDR3 comprises 14 residues. Trimming cost V 4 bases and J 0 bases, with 10 bases left between them. This chain's CDR3 is CASSPRQVNTEAFF. The CDR3 region has the DNA TGTGCCAGCAGCCCACGACAGGTGAACACTGAAGCTTTCTTT.

Many counts were recorded for this clonotype. The CDR3 nucleotides read TGTGCCAGCACGGATCGGGGGCCCCCTAGCACAGATACGCAGTATTTT. Amino acid sequence: CASTDRGPPSTDTQYF. The chain joins TRBV6-5 to TRBJ2-3; D may be TRBD1 or TRBD2 (6 bases each). This CDR3 has 16 residues. Germline V CDR1 and CDR2: MNHEY, SVGAGI. V was shortened by 7 bases and J by 0 bases, with 17 bases between the two germline ends.

This clonotype was seen a few times. The chain couples TRBV25-1 to TRBJ2-3, with D possibly TRBD1 on 5 matching bases. Germline values: CDR1 MGHDK, CDR2 SYGVNS. Trimming left V 3 bases short and J 6 bases short, with 22 bases between. The CDR3 covers 17 residues. The CDR3 sequence: CASSERESWGAYDTQYF. The CDR3 DNA reads as TGTGCCAGCAGTGAGAGAGAATCGTGGGGCGCGTATGATACGCAGTATTTT.

This clonotype has more than one count but fewer than ten. The rearrangement links TRBV7-9 to TRBJ2-3; tentatively, D is TRBD2 (5 bases). The CDR3 is made up of 14 amino acids. Trimming cost V 11 bases and J 1 base, with 16 bases left between them. CDR1 and CDR2 (germline): SEHNR, FQNEAQ (reference sequence). In DNA, the CDR3 is TGTGCCCACGGGGTGGGCCAGGGCACAGATACGCAGTATTTT. Amino acids: CAHGVGQGTDTQYF.

This clonotype was seen many times. The V call is TRBV19, the J call TRBJ2-3, with 10 bases fitting TRBD1. The CDR3 contains 17 residues. V shed 0 bases and J 3 bases; nucleotides not matched to a gene: 6. The germline V gene encodes CDR1 LNHDA and CDR2 SQIVND (reference sequence). In nucleotides, the CDR3 is TGTGCCAGTAGTATAGATCTCACGGGACAGGGGACAGATACGCAGTATTTT. This encodes CASSIDLTGQGTDTQYF.

With regard to this clonotype: This may arise from a read error, as a much more abundant clone is one base away. V gene TRBV6-5 combines with J gene TRBJ1-1, with D perhaps TRBD1 (5 bases). Trimming stripped 0 bases from V and 8 bases from J, with 13 bases between. Per germline, CDR1 MNHEY and CDR2 SVGAGI. CDR3 length: 14 amino acids. The CDR3 is CASSYSRRGEEAFF. The CDR3 coding sequence is TGTGCCAGCAGTTACTCGAGAAGGGGTGAGGAAGCTTTCTTT.

This clonotype has at least ten counts. V usage is TRBV5-1 and J usage is TRBJ1-1; TRBD1 is a possible D gene (5 bases). The CDR3 length is 14 residues. Germline-derived CDR1 and CDR2 are SGHRS and YFSETQ. Trimming took 4 bases from V and 1 from J, leaving 11 bases between them. CDR3 protein: CASSVQASNTEAFF. For the CDR3, the DNA is TGCGCCAGCAGCGTACAGGCTTCGAACACTGAAGCTTTCTTT. The whole variable domain, remainder taken from reference TRBV5-1 and TRBJ1-1, is KAGVTQTPRYLIKTRGQQVTLSCSPISGHRSVSWYQQTPGQGLQFLFEYFSETQRNKGNFPGRFSGRQFSNSRSEMNVSTLELGDSALYLCASSVQASNTEAFFGQGTRLTVV.

In its sample, this clonotype was seen many times. Here the CDR3 DNA reads TGTGCCAGCAGTTACAGTCCTGGGGGGCCCCAGCATTTT. Protein product: CASSYSPGGPQHF. J is TRBJ1-5 and V is TRBV6-5, with D perhaps matching TRBD1 (5 bases). The CDR3 runs 13 residues. The germline V and J ends were trimmed by 2 bases and 9 bases, with 11 bases remaining between them. CDR1 MNHEY and CDR2 SVGAGI come from the germline V gene.

This sequence joins TRBV7-9 and TRBJ2-4; TRBD2 is a possible D gene (6 bases). This CDR3 comprises 14 residues. CDR1 is SEHNR, CDR2 FQNEAQ, per germline (reference sequence). V was cut by 0 bases and J by 8 bases, with 11 bases left in between. The CDR3 DNA reads TGTGCCAGCAGCTTAGCGGGAGGTGAGGACATTCAGTACTTC. It is translated as CASSLAGGEDIQYF.

A few counts support this clonotype. The V gene is TRBV10-3, the J gene TRBJ1-1; D gene ambiguous. Germline V gives CDR1 ENHRY, CDR2 SYGVKD. This CDR3 comprises 12 residues. Trimming shortened V by 10 bases and J by 5 bases, and 14 bases separated the two germline ends. The CDR3 nucleotides are TGTGCCACCTCGACGGTGGGGACTGAAGCTTTCTTT. Protein: CATSTVGTEAFF.

The table lists this clonotype with many counts. This chain joins TRBV11-2 and TRBJ2-3; D is ambiguous. This CDR3 comprises 14 residues. The V end lost 3 bases, the J end lost 2 bases, and 9 bases lay between the germline ends. Germline V CDR1 and CDR2: SGHAT, FQNNGV. CDR3 nucleotide sequence: TGTGCCAGCAGCTTCGTGGGCTCCACAGATACGCAGTATTTT. It encodes CASSFVGSTDTQYF.

This clonotype was seen a handful of times. The chain combines TRBV7-9 with TRBJ1-2; D is ambiguous. The CDR3 has 13 amino acids. V was pared by 7 bases and J by 4 bases, with 13 bases between. From germline, CDR1 is SEHNR and CDR2 FQNEAQ (reference sequence). This chain's CDR3 is CASTPVESYGYTF. The CDR3 DNA sequence: TGTGCCAGCACCCCGGTAGAGAGCTATGGCTACACCTTC.

The chain has TRBV2 and TRBJ2-4; 7 bases are shared with TRBD1. With V trimmed by 9 bases and J by 5 bases, 10 bases remained unmatched. CDR3 size: 14 residues. Per the germline V gene, CDR1 is SNHLY and CDR2 is FYNNEI. The CDR3 loop is CASQAATGQNIQYF. CDR3 bases: TGTGCCAGTCAGGCGGCGACAGGGCAAAACATTCAGTACTTC.

This clonotype was counted at least ten times. The chain joins TRBV10-3 to TRBJ1-2, with 7 nucleotides matching TRBD1. Germline assignment: CDR1 ENHRY and CDR2 SYGVKD. J gave up 4 bases and V 3 bases, and 8 bases lay outside the gene matches. CDR3 length: 15 amino acids. CDR3 nucleotides: TGTGCCATCAGTGACAGCACAGGGGAGTCCTATGGCTACACCTTC. It codes for CAISDSTGESYGYTF.

V gene TRBV7-2 combines with J gene TRBJ1-5; D is perhaps TRBD1 (6 bases). The V end was cut by 2 bases, the J end by 5 bases, with 10 bases between. Looked up from germline, CDR1 is SGHTA and CDR2 is FQGNSA. CDR3 length: 14 residues. The CDR3 DNA follows: TGTGCCAGCAGCTTACAGGGGATCCATCAGCCCCAGCATTTT. Translated: CASSLQGIHQPQHF.

This clonotype was seen at least ten times. This sequence joins TRBV6-4 and TRBJ2-3, with 7 bases identical to TRBD1. CDR1 is MRHNA, CDR2 SNTAGT, per germline. With 6 bases clipped from V and 3 bases from J, the junction kept 6 bases outside the gene matches. The CDR3 loop spans 14 amino acids. For the CDR3, the DNA is TGTGCCAGCAGCCCCGGGACAGAGACAGATACGCAGTATTTT. This translates into CASSPGTETDTQYF.

This clonotype occurred many times. The V call is TRBV12-3 or TRBV12-4, the J call TRBJ2-7, with D unclear. The CDR3 totals 15 residues. Trimming shortened V by 3 bases and J by 0 bases, and 12 bases separated the two germline ends. DNA for the CDR3: TGTGCCAGCAGTTTTCGGGCAACTTACTCCTACGAGCAGTACTTC. Translation gives CASSFRATYSYEQYF.

This clonotype showed up many times. This chain links TRBV7-8 with TRBJ2-5; D might be TRBD1 (6 bases). The CDR3 is made up of 15 amino acids. CDR1 SGHVS and CDR2 FQNEAQ come from the germline V gene. Trimming shortened V by 7 bases and J by 3 bases, and 18 bases separated the two germline ends. This CDR3 is CASKDTGMLEETQYF. CDR3 DNA sequence: TGTGCCAGCAAGGATACAGGGATGTTGGAAGAGACCCAGTACTTC.

There are a few counts of this clonotype. This chain links TRBV13 with TRBJ1-4; D unclear. Germline values: CDR1 PRHDT, CDR2 FYEKMQ (reference sequence). V was clipped by 2 bases and J by 7 bases, with 17 bases between them. The CDR3 contains 16 residues. The CDR3 nucleotides read TGTGCCAGCAGCTTAAACTCCCCCGGGGTGGGTGAAAAACTGTTTTTT. This gives the protein CASSLNSPGVGEKLFF.